The TCR beta chain described here comes from a study of cytomegalovirus exposure and HLA in healthy donors. Study context: In an earlier analysis, 117 million unique TCR beta sequences were found from approximately 170 million T cells.

The PCR contained 60 Vbeta and 13 Jbeta primers. Under the authors' procedure: Later, an analysis found around 80 million unique TCR beta chains, and roughly 10 million of these were shared. TCRdb keeps only in-frame clones here, not all; method: immunoSEQ multiplex PCR. V and J calls and clone size are as listed in that table; D and trimming were resolved from the DNA. This sample's table reports around 100,000 clones. In the case of this clone: Its antigen is currently unknown.

Findings of the study overall: Relative to equally common others, HLA-associated TCR beta chains showed greater clonal expansion in a later analysis. Some V segments, TRBV6-2 and TRBV6-3 among them, were indistinguishable and were therefore excluded.

J lost 5 bases, V lost 6 bases, and 10 bases had no gene match. This CDR3 has 15 amino acids. Looked up from germline, CDR1 is SGHRS and CDR2 is YFSETQ. This clonotype originated in a man aged 50-59 years in good health and CMV-seronegative. Sequencing input: PBMCs. The rearrangement joins TRBV5-1 to TRBJ2-2; 7 nucleotides agree with TRBD2. The CDR3 region has the DNA TGCGCCAGCACCTCGGGGGAGGGAAGGACCGGGGAGCTGTTTTTT. Translating gives CASTSGEGRTGELFF.